Shown below are 17 T cell receptor beta chains from a single sample sequenced in a study of control samples from healthy donors and cancer patients. Clones were read by immunoSEQ multiplex PCR, and TCRdb kept only the in-frame ones, dropping some. The sample lists some 98,000 clones; approximately 84% were seen once. The specimen was PBMCs. Source of these receptors: a man between 65 and 85 years old with lung cancer.

The chain combines TRBV27 with TRBJ1-2; TRBD1 aligns across 7 bases. The trim removed 3 bases at V and 4 bases at J, leaving 11 bases unmatched. Germline V gene data show CDR1 as MNHEY and CDR2 as SMNVEV (reference sequence). The CDR3 is 16 amino acids. CDR3 residues: CASSFRWTGSFYGYTF. Written as DNA, the CDR3 is TGTGCCAGCAGTTTTAGGTGGACAGGATCTTTCTATGGCTACACCTTC.

V and J are TRBV30 and TRBJ1-2; D gene ambiguous. V dropped 2 bases and J dropped 0 bases, with 13 bases sitting between them. The germline CDR1 and CDR2 sequences are GTSNPN and SVGIG (reference sequence). This CDR3 contains 15 residues. The CDR3, as DNA: TGTGCCTGGAGTCACCCCAGGAGAGCTAACTATGGCTACACCTTC. This translates into CAWSHPRRANYGYTF.

CDR3 region: CASSKVGSPRGYEQYF. The CDR3 DNA is TGTGCCAGCAGCAAAGTCGGCTCCCCCAGGGGCTACGAGCAGTACTTC. The rearrangement links TRBV21-1 to TRBJ2-7; the table gives TRBD1 as D, unverified against the DNA. TRBV21-1 is flagged as a pseudogene. The CDR3 totals 16 residues.

J is TRBJ1-1 and V is TRBV2; D gene uncertain. The CDR3 is 13 residues long. V dropped 6 bases and J dropped 5 bases, with 13 bases sitting between them. From germline, CDR1 is SNHLY and CDR2 FYNNEI. The CDR3 is CASSGERGTEAFF. DNA of the CDR3: TGTGCCAGCAGCGGCGAAAGAGGAACTGAAGCTTTCTTT.

The chain employs TRBV5-6 and TRBJ1-1, with D possibly TRBD1 on 5 matching bases. Germline V gene sequence: CDR1 SGHDT, CDR2 YYEEEE. This CDR3 contains 14 residues. V was shortened by 0 bases and J by 0 bases, with 6 bases between the two germline ends. The CDR3 loop reads CASSLGGMNTEAFF. The CDR3 bases are TGTGCCAGCAGCTTGGGGGGGATGAACACTGAAGCTTTCTTT.

The chain carries TRBV5-5 and TRBJ1-5; D is unclear. Germline CDR1 and CDR2: SGHKS and YYEKEE (reference sequence). The CDR3 sequence is 16 residues long. V lost 0 bases and J lost 0, with 10 bases in between. The CDR3 DNA sequence: TGTGCCAGCAGCTTGGTTGTAGGAGTTAGCAATCAGCCCCAGCATTTT. Translated, it gives CASSLVVGVSNQPQHF. Full variable domain (outside the CDR3, taken from reference TRBV5-5 and TRBJ1-5): DAGVTQSPTHLIKTRGQQVTLRCSPISGHKSVSWYQQVLGQGPQFIFQYYEKEERGRGNFPDRFSARQFPNYSSELNVNALLLGDSALYLCASSLVVGVSNQPQHFGDGTRLSIL.

The chain uses TRBV6-5 and TRBJ2-7; 9 positions match TRBD1. J gave up 3 bases and V 6 bases, and 6 bases lay outside the gene matches. The CDR3 is 14 residues long. The V gene's germline CDR1 is MNHEY and CDR2 SVGAGI. The CDR3 nucleotides are TGTGCCAGCAGCCGGGGGACAGGGAACTACGAGCAGTACTTC. Its translation is CASSRGTGNYEQYF.

Remarks on this clone: Other DNA sequences from this sample encode an identical CDR3 as well. The chain recombines TRBV4-3 with TRBJ2-3, with D uncertain. V lost 0 bases and J lost 5, with 6 bases in between. The CDR3 is made up of 13 amino acids. CDR1 and CDR2 (germline): LGHNA, YSLEER. CDR3 DNA: TGCGCCAGCAGCCAAGAGAGTAAAGATACGCAGTATTTT. Translated, it gives CASSQESKDTQYF.

The chain has TRBV3-1 (or the pseudogene TRBV3-2) and TRBJ2-7; D is undetermined. V lost 3 bases, J lost 7 bases, and 7 bases lay in between. The CDR3 is made up of 11 amino acids. Germline CDR1 reads LGHDT; CDR2 reads YNNKEL (reference sequence). CDR3 sequence: CASSQTWEQYF. CDR3 coding DNA: TGTGCCAGCAGCCAGACATGGGAGCAGTACTTC.

A few counts support this clone. The rearrangement links TRBV7-9 to TRBJ1-2; TRBD1 agrees at 8 bases. CDR1 is SEHNR, CDR2 FQNEAQ, per germline (reference sequence). J gave up 3 bases and V 2 bases, and 2 bases lay outside the gene matches. This CDR3 comprises 14 residues. This chain's CDR3 is CASSLQGAHYGYTF. CDR3 nucleotides: TGTGCCAGCAGCTTACAGGGGGCCCACTATGGCTACACCTTC.

The chain links TRBV2 to TRBJ1-4; tentatively, D is TRBD1 (5 bases). CDR3 length: 13 residues. V gave up 10 bases and J gave up 10 bases, with 19 bases separating them. The V gene's germline CDR1 is SNHLY and CDR2 FYNNEI. CDR3 nucleotide sequence: TGTGCCACCGGGGAGGACGTCGGGGGAAAACTGTTTTTT. Its protein is CATGEDVGGKLFF.

The chain links TRBV5-5 to TRBJ1-1; a weak D match, TRBD1 (5 bases). CDR1 and CDR2 from the germline V gene are SGHKS and YYEKEE (reference sequence). The CDR3 covers 17 residues. Between the trimmed V and J ends, which lost 2 bases and 3 bases, there was a span of 20 bases. The CDR3 DNA follows: TGTGCCAGCAGCTTTTCAGTCCTCGGGGGAGGGGACACTGAAGCTTTCTTT. Translation: CASSFSVLGGGDTEAFF.

This chain connects TRBV27 to TRBJ2-1, with 8 bases fitting TRBD1. Trimming removed 5 bases from V and 6 bases from J; junction bases left unmatched: 12. The CDR3 is 16 residues long. Germline V gives CDR1 MNHEY, CDR2 SMNVEV (reference sequence). The CDR3 here is CASSLRGLLSVNEQFF. Written as DNA, the CDR3 is TGTGCCAGCAGTCTCAGGGGGCTTTTGTCGGTCAATGAGCAGTTCTTC.

The CDR3 nucleotides are TGTGCCAGCTCACCACTCCCACGGATAAGCACAGATACGCAGTATTTT. This gives the protein CASSPLPRISTDTQYF. This sequence joins TRBV18 and TRBJ2-3; no definite D call. This CDR3 is 16 amino acids long. Trimming stripped 1 base from V and 0 bases from J, with 11 bases between. The germline CDR1 and CDR2 sequences are KGHSH and LQKENI. The complete variable domain, with remaining parts taken from reference TRBV18 and TRBJ2-3, reads NAGVMQNPRHLVRRRGQEARLRCSPMKGHSHVYWYRQLPEEGLKFMVYLQKENIIDESGMPKERFSAEFPKEGPSILRIQQVVRGDSAAYFCASSPLPRISTDTQYFGPGTRLTVL.

The chain recombines TRBV5-6 with TRBJ2-5; tentatively, D is TRBD1 or TRBD2 (6 bases each). This CDR3 is built from 16 residues. Germline CDR1 is SGHDT and CDR2 is YYEEEE. Trimming removed 4 bases at V and 10 bases at J, with 26 bases between. The CDR3 bases are TGTGCCAGCAGCCCGGAGGGGGGTAGGGGGAGTCGAGGCCAGTACTTC. Its protein is CASSPEGGRGSRGQYF.

The chain has TRBV3-1 (or the pseudogene TRBV3-2) and TRBJ2-3; no firm D call. This CDR3 has 13 amino acids. CDR1 and CDR2 (germline): LGHDT, YNNKEL (reference sequence). Deletions cut 1 base from V and 7 bases from J, with 9 bases between. The CDR3 DNA is TGTGCCAGCAGCCAAGTCCCTGAAAATACGCAGTATTTT. Residues: CASSQVPENTQYF.

This clone was seen only once. This sequence joins TRBV21-1 and TRBJ2-7; the table names TRBD1, a call not compared with the DNA. TRBV21-1 is classified as a pseudogene. The CDR3 loop spans 15 amino acids. CDR3 DNA sequence: TGTGCCAGCAGCAAAGGTCGGGACAGAGAATACGAGCAGTACTTC. Amino acid sequence: CASSKGRDREYEQYF.